Here is one TCR beta chain with its context. Its recognized antigen is unknown. Base-call qualities are not available, and no considerably larger clone is one nucleotide away. The data derive from a study of cytomegalovirus exposure and HLA in healthy donors (dated by TCRdb to 2017 to 2019). About the study as a whole: An earlier analysis of roughly 500 of the donors reported approximately 270 Gb of sequence data and roughly 110 million unique TCR beta sequences from 150 million to 200 million T cells. Alongside the repertoire data, information on donor age, sex, ethnicity and CMV serostatus was compiled. The study profiled the T cell repertoires of approximately 700 subjects by immunosequencing and related them to cytomegalovirus serostatus. Several DR-DQ haplotypes were handled as single units for association and clustering because linkage in the cohort was strong. Among under 450 genotyped donors of the cohort, an average of approximately 240,000 unique TCR beta nucleotide sequences were sequenced per donor, roughly 18% of them non-productive. The study aimed to test whether signatures of past pathogen exposure could be identified by cataloging public T cell receptors. The study combined high-throughput TCR immunosequencing, statistical association of individual TCRs with disease status, and machine learning to predict cytomegalovirus infection status. The later analysis used no new phenotypic data to find candidate immune exposures, relying instead on TCR beta sequences and their occurrence across donors. In an earlier analysis of more than 550 of the donors, high-throughput TCR beta sequencing was used to judge whether each TCR beta V gene segment behaved as functional or pseudogenic. A later analysis re-examined previously published TCR beta repertoires from 500 to 700 donors and added high-resolution HLA genotyping to investigate patterns of TCR occurrence. Both class I and class II loci were covered by HLA typing, at four-digit resolution. Genome-wide SNP genotypes for about 60% of the 666 donors were used in a later genetic analysis, which treated that subset as a discovery cohort. Typing coverage varied by locus: roughly 629-640 donors for A, B, C, DRB1 and DQB1; approximately 520 for DQA1; about 600 for DPA1; approximately 470 for DPB1. Around 300 gigabases of sequencing data and approximately 84 million unique TCR sequences were included in an early release covering 550 to 650 HLA-typed donors. Among the roughly 410 genotyped donors, approximately 76% belonged to the genetic ancestry cluster associated with self-reported Caucasian donors. Along with the approximately 600-subject first cohort, a separate validation cohort of 120 different subjects was used. All discovery cohort repertoires had been generated on a single sequencing platform.

Paper-wide results and their limitations: Sequencing depth was assumed to be roughly uniform across donors in the presence/absence analyses, though that assumption may not hold. A cluster of highly shared sequence variants was judged likely to be a technical artifact of the sequencing pipeline. The study gave a list of 150 to 200 TCR beta chains associated with cytomegalovirus. HLA typing was unavailable for some donors at each locus, so association tests used only the typed subset. Several of the top co-occurrence clusters appeared to be linked to parvovirus B19, influenza, CMV and Epstein-Barr virus, according to a later analysis. This cohort had only TCR beta chains sequenced, and the lack of alpha or paired-chain data limited which features could be detected. The only immune exposure information available for the cohort was CMV serostatus. When HLA alleles, especially DR and DQ, strongly co-occurred, attributing TCR associations to individual alleles was difficult. Because counts were too low, seventeen rarely observed V segments, including chromosome 9 orphons, were excluded from the earlier analysis of fewer than 650 of the donors. In an earlier analysis of around 500 of the donors, most TCR beta V segments appeared in productive rearrangements about 87% or about 30% of the time, broadly matching IMGT annotations. In a later analysis, most CMV-associated TCR beta chains were found to appear HLA-restricted, with HLA associations seemingly driven largely by CMV exposure. Specific HLA alleles were associated with 15,000 to 20,000 TCR beta sequences at a false discovery rate of 0.05 in a later analysis. In a later genetic analysis, fewer N-insertions in productive TCRs were reported among donors in an Asian-associated ancestry cluster than the roughly 640-donor mean. The classifier was reported to diagnose cytomegalovirus status with high specificity and sensitivity in both the original cohort and the validation cohort. An association between a missense DCLRE1C variant and V-gene and J-gene trimming of TCR beta chains was found in a later genetic analysis and replicated in an independent cohort. The 87-base-pair reads could not distinguish some IMGT-functional V segments, including TRBV6-2 and TRBV6-3, so those segments were excluded. While some public TCRs were present in many individuals, most TCR sequences turned up only very rarely across donors. In a later analysis, the rate of TCR association differed among HLA loci, with DRB1 alleles having the most associated TCRs and HLA-C alleles having the fewest. In vitro tests confirmed that three of the cytomegalovirus-associated TCR beta chains recognize cytomegalovirus antigens. The authors suggested that the approach could potentially be generalized to other disease states and immunological phenotypes. Linkage disequilibrium might explain the correlated functional status among segregating V segments, but an unknown experimental factor could not be ruled out. In a later analysis, HLA-associated TCR beta chains showed more clonal expansion and lower generation probabilities than non-associated chains that were equally common. A further reported finding was that TCR beta sequences accurately predicted the HLA-A and HLA-B alleles for most subjects in the first cohort.

Libraries came from the immunoSEQ multiplex PCR assay. For the multiplex PCR, a mixture combining 60 forward primers for TCR Vbeta segments and 13 reverse primers for TCR Jbeta segments was used. The CDR3 region of rearranged TCR beta genes was amplified from genomic DNA with a multiplex PCR assay. On the Illumina HiSeq System, the amplified TCR beta libraries were sequenced as 87-base-pair reads. The authors' analysis ran thus. A later analysis tallied around 87 million unique TCR beta chains across the 650 to 750 repertoires, and some 10 million of those chains were shared by two or more donors. To remove PCR and sequencing errors, raw reads were error-corrected and collapsed into unique sequences using a nearest-neighbor algorithm that merged closely related sequences. To assign V, D and J gene segments, CDR3 sequences were aligned to IMGT reference sequences. Each retained sequence needed at least a six-nucleotide match to both a V gene segment and a J gene segment. Rearrangements were classified as productive when the CDR3 lacked stop codons and remained in frame with V and J, and all other rearrangements were classified as non-productive. Following IMGT convention, CDR3 was defined as the stretch from the second conserved V-encoded cysteine to the conserved J-encoded phenylalanine. Sequences without an unambiguous match to a single V gene segment were excluded from the earlier analysis of several hundred of the donors. An earlier analysis of 500 to 600 of the donors classified V segments as functional when productive rearrangements were above 56.7% and as segregating when the standard deviation between donors was above 5%. A statistical classification framework was built for diagnosing cytomegalovirus status from the catalog of TCR beta chain sequences. A later analysis assigned V and J genes by comparing TCR nucleotide sequences with IMGT/GENE-DB human TR gene sequences. A later analysis assigned CDR3 sequences and most-parsimonious VDJ recombination scenarios with the TCRdist pipeline. A later analysis defined each TCR beta chain by its CDR3 amino acid sequence plus V-gene family, and excluded reads lacking a unique V-gene family. To address suspected cross-contamination and a sequencing artifact, a later analysis removed several hundred highly shared, low-generation-probability nucleotide sequences. In a later analysis, a clonal expansion index was calculated for each public chain from normalized within-repertoire ranks of inferred template counts. A later analysis computed generation probabilities with a VDJ recombination model fitted to out-of-frame rearrangements, and checked the results against IGoR. Hypergeometric tests were used in a later analysis to score TCR-TCR, TCR-HLA and TCR-CMV co-occurrence, with a repertoire-size bias correction applied to the TCR pairs. False discovery rates were estimated in a later analysis by permuting HLA or CMV assignments 20 times. In a later analysis, co-occurring TCRs were grouped using DBSCAN, and TCRdist sequence similarity was added for clustering within HLA-allele-positive subsets. Repertoires with fewer than 30,000 or more than 120,000 public chains were left out of co-occurrence clustering, as were four to six repertoires with anomalous nucleotide sharing. This is the immuneACCESS table as TCRdb keeps it, with only in-frame sequences that have V and J called. A part of the clones is gone; compared with another copy, unresolved V genes explain less than half, and the rest is unexplained. Clone size and the V and J calls come from that table; the DNA yielded D and trimming. The sample profile shows roughly 180,000 clones; approximately 81% of them were found once. The ten largest account for about 0.24% of the sample.

The cohort was made up of approximately 670 healthy bone marrow donors. At the time of sampling, all cohort members were nominally healthy, though unrecorded immune exposures were likely present. The donor was CMV seronegative and belonged to the group of 352 seronegative cohort members. A peripheral blood sample was collected from each donor, and TCR beta sequencing was performed on peripheral blood mononuclear cells. Genomic DNA was extracted from the blood cell samples with the Qiagen DNeasy Blood Extraction Kit. The CDR3 has 15 amino acids, counting the end cysteine and phenylalanine. Only CDR3 DNA is held: 45 bases, read in frame from base 1. CDR1 MGHDK and CDR2 SYGVNS were looked up in the germline V gene. Trimming accounts for 2 bases at V and 4 bases at J, while the number of junction bases matched to no gene is 7.

The TCR originated in a boy aged 10-17 years in good health and CMV-seronegative. Material for sequencing was PBMCs. The V and J genes are TRBV25-1 and TRBJ1-1; TRBD1 lines up with 7 middle nucleotides. The CDR3 reads as follows: CASSEVTGLGTEAFF. The nucleotide sequence is TGTGCCAGCAGTGAAGTGACAGGGTTGGGCACTGAAGCTTTCTTT.